Sequencing of this T cell receptor beta chain was carried out in a study of T-cell memory formation after mild COVID-19. As for the study in general: Largely donor-specific sequence clusters came from two donors. Points from the study as a whole: Second-wave clones that peaked on day 37 lacked confirmed SARS-CoV-2 specificity.

This clonotype has more than one count but fewer than ten. Its antigen is undetermined. Researchers used 5'RACE with constant-segment primers to make TCR alpha and TCR beta cDNA libraries that carry sample barcodes and UMIs. TCRdb re-called the 5' RACE reads through MiXCR, storing one row per CDR3 protein. The profile shows 450,000 to 650,000 distinct CDR3 sequences, around 21% of them singletons. Germline values: CDR1 SGHTA, CDR2 FQGTGA. This CDR3 has 19 amino acids. Trimming removed 1 base from V and 4 bases from J; junction bases left unmatched: 12. The sequencing input was PBMCs or a T cell subset sorted from them (not recorded which). The TCR sequence derives from an adult woman who had mild COVID-19 (a few samples of this study predate the infection). Cell type and time point are not known. The V call is TRBV7-3, the J call TRBJ2-6; 8 bases are a match to TRBD1. The CDR3 bases are TGTGCCAGCAGCTTAAGAGGTGGGACAGGCACAGCCGGGGCCAACGTCCTGACTTTC. It codes for CASSLRGGTGTAGANVLTF.